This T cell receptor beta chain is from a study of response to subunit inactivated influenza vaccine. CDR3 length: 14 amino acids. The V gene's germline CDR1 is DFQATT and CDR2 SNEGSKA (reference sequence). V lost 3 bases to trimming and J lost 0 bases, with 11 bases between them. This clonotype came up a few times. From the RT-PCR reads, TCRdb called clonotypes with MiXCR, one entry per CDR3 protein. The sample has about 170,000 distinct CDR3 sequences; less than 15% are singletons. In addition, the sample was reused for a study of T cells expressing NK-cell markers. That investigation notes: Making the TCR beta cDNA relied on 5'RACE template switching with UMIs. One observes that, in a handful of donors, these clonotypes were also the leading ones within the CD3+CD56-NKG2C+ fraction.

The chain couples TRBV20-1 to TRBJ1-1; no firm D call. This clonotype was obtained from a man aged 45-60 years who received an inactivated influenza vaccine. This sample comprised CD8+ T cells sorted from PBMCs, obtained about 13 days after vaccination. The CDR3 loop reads CSASYLVMNTEAFF. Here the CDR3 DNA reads TGCAGTGCTAGTTATCTTGTCATGAACACTGAAGCTTTCTTT.